The source of this T cell receptor (beta chain) is a study of blood T cell repertoires in COVID-19. Study background: Donors in the United States, Italy and Spain gave samples during acute or convalescent COVID-19. In each case, the material was cDNA or gDNA derived from T cells, B-cell-depleted T cells, or PBMCs.

Enrolled through a virtual design, the participants were between 18 and 89 years of age and came from about two dozen US areas. This clone was detected a few times. Between the trimmed V and J ends, which lost 2 bases and 1 base, there was a span of 7 bases. There are 14 residues in the CDR3. CDR1 is SGHNT, CDR2 YYREEE, per germline (reference sequence). In the original processing: Amplification of reference gene primers was used by the study to estimate nucleated cell counts. Assay: immunoSEQ multiplex PCR; the TCRdb copy retains only in-frame clones and omits some. That table gives V, J and clone size, and the DNA gave D and trimming. The sample gives about 180,000 clones, 87% of which show up once; less than 1.5% is in the top ten.

Sequenced input: PBMCs or T cells enriched from blood (not recorded which). The V call is TRBV5-4, the J call TRBJ1-3, with D perhaps TRBD1 (5 bases). The clonotype comes from a human donor with acute COVID-19. The donor label of this sample is uncertain. The CDR3 protein is CASSFQGSGNTIYF. The CDR3 DNA reads TGTGCCAGCAGCTTTCAGGGTTCTGGAAACACCATATATTTT.